A selection of T cell receptor beta chains follows, all from one sample in a study of blood T cell repertoires in COVID-19. The repertoire was sequenced with immunoSEQ multiplex PCR; TCRdb's copy has only in-frame clones and lacks some. The sample holds about 150,000 clones, around 82% seen once. Sequenced material: peripheral blood. The receptors stem from a woman aged 45-60 years with acute or convalescent COVID-19. Both conserved end residues are part of each CDR3. A D gene is named only where the DNA matches it firmly. Clone size is shown for a subset of rows, as once, few, many or a class of expanded clone.

j_call d_call v_call clone_size cdr3_aa cdr3_nt
TRBJ1-5 TRBD1 TRBV12-5 . CASGELGQGMYQPQHF TGTGCTAGTGGTGAACTGGGACAGGGAATGTATCAGCCCCAGCATTTT
TRBJ1-5 . TRBV2 . CASSGQRSSQHF TGTGCCAGCAGCGGACAGCGTAGTTCCCAGCATTTT
TRBJ2-2 . TRBV28 few CASSRPGDEGTGELFF TGTGCCAGCAGTCGGCCGGGGGATGAGGGCACCGGGGAGCTGTTTTTT
TRBJ2-2 . TRBV7-3 . CASSQQGAGELFF TGTGCCAGCAGCCAACAGGGCGCCGGGGAGCTGTTTTTT
TRBJ1-3 TRBD1 TRBV5-1 . CASSLVQQGAGNTIYF TGCGCCAGCAGCTTGGTACAACAGGGGGCAGGAAACACCATATATTTT
TRBJ1-2 . TRBV9 few CASSVSPGQILYGYTF TGTGCCAGCAGCGTTTCCCCCGGACAGATTCTCTATGGCTACACCTTC
TRBJ1-3 . TRBV7-2 . CASSFEPTVSGNTIYF TGTGCCAGCAGCTTCGAACCGACAGTCTCTGGAAACACCATATATTTT
TRBJ2-1 TRBD1 TRBV5-1 . CASSPGQGAPGYNEQFF TGCGCCAGCAGCCCGGGACAGGGGGCCCCAGGGTACAATGAGCAGTTCTTC
TRBJ1-5 TRBD1 TRBV7-2 . CASSLRQGNQPQHF TGTGCCAGCAGCCTAAGACAGGGGAATCAGCCCCAGCATTTT
TRBJ2-5 TRBD2 TRBV7-2 . CASSQTSGAGETQYF TGTGCCAGCAGCCAGACTAGCGGGGCCGGAGAGACCCAGTACTTC
TRBJ1-2 TRBD1 TRBV6-6 . CATGQVIFGYTF TGTGCCACGGGACAGGTTATTTTTGGCTACACCTTC
TRBJ1-2 TRBD1 TRBV28 few CATWDRGDYGYTF TGTGCCACCTGGGACAGGGGCGACTATGGCTACACCTTC